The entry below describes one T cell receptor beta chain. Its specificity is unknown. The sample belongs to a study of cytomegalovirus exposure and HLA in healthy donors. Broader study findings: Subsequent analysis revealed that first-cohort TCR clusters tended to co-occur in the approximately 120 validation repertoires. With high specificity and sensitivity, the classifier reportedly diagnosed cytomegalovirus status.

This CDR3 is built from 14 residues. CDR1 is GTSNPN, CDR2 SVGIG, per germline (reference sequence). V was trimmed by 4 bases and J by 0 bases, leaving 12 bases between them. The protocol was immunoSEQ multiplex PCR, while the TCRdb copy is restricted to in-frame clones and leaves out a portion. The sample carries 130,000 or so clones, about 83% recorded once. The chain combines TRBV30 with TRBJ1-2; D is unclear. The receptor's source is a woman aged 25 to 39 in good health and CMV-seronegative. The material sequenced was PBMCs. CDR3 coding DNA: TGTGCCTGGAAGTCCCCGGGAGCTAACTATGGCTACACCTTC. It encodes CAWKSPGANYGYTF. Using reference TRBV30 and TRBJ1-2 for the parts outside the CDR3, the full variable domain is SQTIHQWPATLVQPVGSPLSLECTVEGTSNPNLYWYRQAAGRGLQLLFYSVGIGQISSEVPQNLSASRPQDRQFILSSKKLLLSDSGFYLCAWKSPGANYGYTFGSGTRLTVV.